The 9 T cell receptor beta chains below all came from one sample that was sequenced in a study of cytomegalovirus exposure and HLA in healthy donors. The PCR had 60 Vbeta and 13 Jbeta primers. Repertoires were generated with immunoSEQ multiplex PCR, while TCRdb's copy carries only in-frame clones and drops some. The sample holds 100,000 or so clones; approximately 77% are singletons and the top ten take approximately 4.4%. What was sequenced was PBMCs. Every receptor here comes from a woman aged 40 to 50 in good health and CMV-seronegative.

The chain employs TRBV19 and TRBJ1-2, with a possible D match to TRBD1 (5 bases). The V gene lost 9 bases and the J gene lost 1 base, with 12 bases spanning the gap. CDR1 is LNHDA and CDR2 is SQIVND in the germline V gene (reference sequence). This CDR3 is 13 amino acids long. The CDR3 reads CASKPGGNYGYTF. CDR3 nucleotides: TGTGCCAGCAAACCGGGGGGTAACTATGGCTACACCTTC.

The chain links TRBV6-5 to TRBJ1-2; D not certain. The germline V gene has CDR1 MNHEY and CDR2 SVGAGI. V shed 6 bases and J shed 3 bases, with 11 bases lying between them. The CDR3 has 13 amino acids. CDR3: CASRVAGDYGYTF. For the CDR3, the DNA is TGTGCCAGCAGAGTAGCGGGAGACTATGGCTACACCTTC.

The V call is TRBV4-1, the J call TRBJ2-7, with 7 bases lining up with TRBD2. Germline-derived CDR1 and CDR2 are MGHRA and YSYEKL. This CDR3 comprises 15 residues. J lost 3 bases, V lost 4 bases, and 9 bases had no gene match. The CDR3 here is CASSLLASGVYEQYF. In DNA form, the CDR3 reads TGCGCCAGCAGCCTCCTTGCAAGCGGGGTCTACGAGCAGTACTTC.

This chain uses TRBV30 with TRBJ1-2, with unresolved D. Trimming took 5 bases from V and 2 from J, leaving 15 bases between them. The germline gives CDR1 GTSNPN, CDR2 SVGIG (reference sequence). CDR3 length: 14 amino acids. The CDR3 coding sequence is TGTGCCTGGGGAAGAGGGAGTCGAAACTATGGCTACACCTTC. Translation gives CAWGRGSRNYGYTF.

About this clone: Other DNA sequences in the sample encode the same CDR3. V is TRBV5-1 and J is TRBJ1-6, with D possibly TRBD1 on 5 matching bases. Germline V gene data show CDR1 as SGHRS and CDR2 as YFSETQ. The V end lost 0 bases, the J end lost 6 bases, and 7 bases lay between the germline ends. The CDR3 loop spans 14 amino acids. In DNA form, the CDR3 reads TGCGCCAGCAGCTTGGGGCAGGGTAATTCACCCCTCCACTTT. Amino acids: CASSLGQGNSPLHF.

The CDR3 reads CASSPKPGGETQYF. CDR3 coding DNA: TGTGCCAGCAGCCCAAAACCGGGAGGAGAGACCCAGTACTTC. This chain connects TRBV7-8 to TRBJ2-5; 7 nucleotides line up with TRBD2. Germline CDR1 SGHVS, CDR2 FQNEAQ. Trimming removed 5 bases from V and 4 bases from J; junction bases left unmatched: 7. The CDR3 extends over 14 amino acids.

The chain is built from TRBV6-1 and TRBJ2-7; a possible D gene is TRBD2 (6 bases). The V end was cut by 10 bases, the J end by 4 bases, with 11 bases between. The CDR3 runs to 11 residues. Germline V lookup: CDR1 MNHNS, CDR2 SASEGT. DNA of the CDR3: TGTGCCATTACGCGGGGATACGAGCAGTACTTC. Protein: CAITRGYEQYF.

The V gene is TRBV2, the J gene TRBJ2-7, with 9 bases identical to TRBD1. Trimming took 3 bases from V and 4 from J; bases not matched to a gene: 10. Germline-derived CDR1 and CDR2 are SNHLY and FYNNEI. CDR3 size: 16 residues. The CDR3 DNA sequence: TGTGCCAGCAGTGACTCCTTGGGACAGGGAAGGTACGAGCAGTACTTC. Translating it yields CASSDSLGQGRYEQYF.

This chain links TRBV5-1 with TRBJ2-6; no reliable D call. The CDR3 contains 15 residues. Germline V gene data show CDR1 as SGHRS and CDR2 as YFSETQ. Trimming removed 5 bases from V and 2 bases from J, with 11 bases in between. CDR3 bases: TGCGCCAGCAGTGTGCTAGAACCTGGGGCCAACGTCCTGACTTTC. This translates into CASSVLEPGANVLTF.